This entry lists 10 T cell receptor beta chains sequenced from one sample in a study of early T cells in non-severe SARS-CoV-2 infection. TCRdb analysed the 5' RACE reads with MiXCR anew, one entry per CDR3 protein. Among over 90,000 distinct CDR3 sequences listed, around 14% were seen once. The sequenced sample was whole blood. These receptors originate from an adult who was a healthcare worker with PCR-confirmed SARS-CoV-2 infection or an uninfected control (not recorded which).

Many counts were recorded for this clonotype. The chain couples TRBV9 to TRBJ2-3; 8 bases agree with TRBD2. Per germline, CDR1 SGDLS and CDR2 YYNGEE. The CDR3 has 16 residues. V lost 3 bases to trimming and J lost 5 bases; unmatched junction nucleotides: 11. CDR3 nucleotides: TGTGCCAGCAGCGGGGACGGGGCGGGAGGTGGAGATACGCAGTATTTT. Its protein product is CASSGDGAGGGDTQYF.

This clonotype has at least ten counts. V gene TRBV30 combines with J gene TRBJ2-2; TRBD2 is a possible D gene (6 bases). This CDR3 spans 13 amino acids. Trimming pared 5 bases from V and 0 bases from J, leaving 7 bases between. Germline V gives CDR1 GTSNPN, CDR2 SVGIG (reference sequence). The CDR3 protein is CAWERANTGELFF. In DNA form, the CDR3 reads TGTGCCTGGGAGCGGGCGAACACCGGGGAGCTGTTTTTT.

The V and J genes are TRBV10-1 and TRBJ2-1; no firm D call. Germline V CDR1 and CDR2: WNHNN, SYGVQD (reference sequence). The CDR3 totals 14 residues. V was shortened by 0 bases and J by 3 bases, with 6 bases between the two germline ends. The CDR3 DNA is TGCGCCAGCAGTGAGTCGACCGACTACAATGAGCAGTTCTTC. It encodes CASSESTDYNEQFF.

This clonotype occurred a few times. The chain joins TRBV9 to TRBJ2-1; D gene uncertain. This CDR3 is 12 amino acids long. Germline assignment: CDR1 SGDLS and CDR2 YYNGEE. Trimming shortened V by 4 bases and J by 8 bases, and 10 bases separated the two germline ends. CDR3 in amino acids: CASSPPSHEQFF. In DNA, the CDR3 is TGTGCCAGCAGCCCCCCCTCGCATGAGCAGTTCTTC.

CDR3 bases: TGTGCCAGCAGTTATTCAGACAGCACCTACGAGCAGTACTTC. This codes for CASSYSDSTYEQYF. This chain connects TRBV6-2 or TRBV6-3 to TRBJ2-7; D is possibly TRBD1 (5 bases). The germline V gene has CDR1 MNHEY and CDR2 SVGEGT. The CDR3 extends over 14 amino acids. Trimming took 3 bases from V and 2 from J, leaving 11 bases between them.

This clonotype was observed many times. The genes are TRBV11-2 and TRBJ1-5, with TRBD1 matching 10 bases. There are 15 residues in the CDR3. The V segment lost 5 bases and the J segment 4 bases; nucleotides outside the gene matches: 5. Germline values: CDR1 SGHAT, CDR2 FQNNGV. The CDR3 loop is CASSPGTGDNQPQHF. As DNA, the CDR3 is TGTGCCAGCAGCCCCGGGACAGGGGATAATCAGCCCCAGCATTTT.

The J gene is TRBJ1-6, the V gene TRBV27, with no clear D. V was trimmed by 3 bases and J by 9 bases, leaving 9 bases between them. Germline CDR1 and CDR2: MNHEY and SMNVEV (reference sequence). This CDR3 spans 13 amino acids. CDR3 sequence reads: CASSFSEISPLHF. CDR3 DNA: TGTGCCAGCAGTTTCTCGGAGATTTCACCCCTCCACTTT.

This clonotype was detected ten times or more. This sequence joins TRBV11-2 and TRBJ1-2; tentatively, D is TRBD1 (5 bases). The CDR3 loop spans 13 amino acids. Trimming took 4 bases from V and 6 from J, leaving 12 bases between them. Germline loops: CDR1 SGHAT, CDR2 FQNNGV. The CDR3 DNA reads TGTGCCAGCAGCTCAGGGAGGGTGAATGGCTACACCTTC. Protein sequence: CASSSGRVNGYTF.

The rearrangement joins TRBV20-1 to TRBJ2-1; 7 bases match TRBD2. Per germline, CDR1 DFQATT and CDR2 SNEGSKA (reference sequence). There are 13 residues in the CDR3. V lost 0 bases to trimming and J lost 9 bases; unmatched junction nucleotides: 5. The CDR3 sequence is CSAREPGLTEQFF. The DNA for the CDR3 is TGCAGTGCTAGAGAACCGGGACTAACTGAGCAGTTCTTC.

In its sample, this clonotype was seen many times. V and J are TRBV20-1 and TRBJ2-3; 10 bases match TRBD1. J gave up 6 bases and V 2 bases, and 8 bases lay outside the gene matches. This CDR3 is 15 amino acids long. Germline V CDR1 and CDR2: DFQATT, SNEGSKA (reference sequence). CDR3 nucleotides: TGCAGTGCTAGAACCGGGACAGGGGCGACGGATACGCAGTATTTT. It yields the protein CSARTGTGATDTQYF.